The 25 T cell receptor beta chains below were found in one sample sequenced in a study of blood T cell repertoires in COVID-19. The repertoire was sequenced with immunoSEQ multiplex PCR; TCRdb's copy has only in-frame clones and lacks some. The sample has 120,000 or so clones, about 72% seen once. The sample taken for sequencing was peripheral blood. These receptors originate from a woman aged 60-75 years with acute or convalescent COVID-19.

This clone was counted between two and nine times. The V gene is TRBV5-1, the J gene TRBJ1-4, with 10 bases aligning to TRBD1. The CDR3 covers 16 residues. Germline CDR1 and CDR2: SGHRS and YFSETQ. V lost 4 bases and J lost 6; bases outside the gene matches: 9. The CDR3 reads CASSHSPGTGDEKLFF. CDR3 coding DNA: TGCGCCAGCAGCCATTCACCCGGGACAGGGGATGAAAAACTGTTTTTT.

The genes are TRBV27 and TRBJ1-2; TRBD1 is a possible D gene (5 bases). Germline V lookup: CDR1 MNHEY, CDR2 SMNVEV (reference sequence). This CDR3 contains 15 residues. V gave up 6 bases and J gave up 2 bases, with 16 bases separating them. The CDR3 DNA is TGTGCCAGCAGAACGAGGGACTCGGGGAACTATGGCTACACCTTC. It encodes CASRTRDSGNYGYTF.

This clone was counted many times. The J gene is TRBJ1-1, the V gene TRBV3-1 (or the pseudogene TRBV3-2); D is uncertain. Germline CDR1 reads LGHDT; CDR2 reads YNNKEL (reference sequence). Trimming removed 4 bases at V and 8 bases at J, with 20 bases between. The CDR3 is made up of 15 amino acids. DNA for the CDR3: TGTGCCAGCAGCCTCCCGCAAGAGCGAGGTAGCGAAGCTTTCTTT. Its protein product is CASSLPQERGSEAFF.

The chain's CDR3 is CASSKALRAQSRRQINSPLHF. The CDR3 bases are TGTGCCAGCAGCAAAGCGCTCAGGGCTCAATCACGGCGCCAAATTAATTCACCCCTCCACTTT. This chain connects TRBV21-1 to TRBJ1-6; the table assigns TRBD1, which was not confirmed against the DNA. TRBV21-1 is labeled a pseudogene. The length of the CDR3 is 21 residues.

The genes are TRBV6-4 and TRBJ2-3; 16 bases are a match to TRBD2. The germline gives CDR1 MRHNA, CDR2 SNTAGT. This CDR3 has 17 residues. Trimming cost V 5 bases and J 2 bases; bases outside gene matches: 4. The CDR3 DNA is TGTGCCAGCAGTCGCGGGACTAGCGGGGGGGCCACAGATACGCAGTATTTT. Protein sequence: CASSRGTSGGATDTQYF.

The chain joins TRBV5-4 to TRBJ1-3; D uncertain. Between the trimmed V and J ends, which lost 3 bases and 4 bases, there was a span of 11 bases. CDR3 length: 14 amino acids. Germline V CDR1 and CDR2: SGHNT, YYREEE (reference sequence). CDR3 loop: CASSSRSIGNTIYF. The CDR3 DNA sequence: TGTGCCAGCAGCTCCCGTTCTATAGGAAACACCATATATTTT.

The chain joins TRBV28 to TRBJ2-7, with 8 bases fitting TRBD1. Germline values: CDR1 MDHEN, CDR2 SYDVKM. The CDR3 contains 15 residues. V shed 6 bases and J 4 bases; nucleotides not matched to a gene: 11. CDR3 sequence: CASRPHSGGTYEQYF. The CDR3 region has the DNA TGTGCCAGCAGGCCTCATTCAGGGGGCACGTACGAGCAGTACTTC.

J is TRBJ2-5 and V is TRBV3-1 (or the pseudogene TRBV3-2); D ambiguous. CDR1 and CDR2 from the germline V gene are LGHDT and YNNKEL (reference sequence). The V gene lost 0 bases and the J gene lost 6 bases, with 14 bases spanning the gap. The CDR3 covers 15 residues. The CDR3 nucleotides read TGTGCCAGCAGCCAAGATTTTCGACTGATTAAGACCCAGTACTTC. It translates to CASSQDFRLIKTQYF.

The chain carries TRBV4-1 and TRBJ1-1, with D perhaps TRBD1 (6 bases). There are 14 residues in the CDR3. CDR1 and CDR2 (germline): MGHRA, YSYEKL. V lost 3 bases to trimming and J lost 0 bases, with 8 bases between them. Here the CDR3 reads CASSHRGMNTEAFF. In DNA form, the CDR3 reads TGCGCCAGCAGCCACAGGGGTATGAACACTGAAGCTTTCTTT.

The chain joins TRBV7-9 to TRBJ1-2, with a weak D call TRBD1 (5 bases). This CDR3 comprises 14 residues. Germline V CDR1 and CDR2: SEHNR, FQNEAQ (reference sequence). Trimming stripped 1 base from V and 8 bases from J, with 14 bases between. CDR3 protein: CASSLEGKGLGYTF. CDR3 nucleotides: TGTGCCAGCAGCTTAGAGGGCAAGGGACTGGGCTACACCTTC.

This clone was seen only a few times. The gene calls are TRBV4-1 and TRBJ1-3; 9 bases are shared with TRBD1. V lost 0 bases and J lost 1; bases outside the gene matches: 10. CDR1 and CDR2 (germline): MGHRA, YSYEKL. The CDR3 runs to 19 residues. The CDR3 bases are TGCGCCAGCAGCCAAGATTTTAGGACAGGGGACGGATCTGGAAACACCATATATTTT. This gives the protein CASSQDFRTGDGSGNTIYF.

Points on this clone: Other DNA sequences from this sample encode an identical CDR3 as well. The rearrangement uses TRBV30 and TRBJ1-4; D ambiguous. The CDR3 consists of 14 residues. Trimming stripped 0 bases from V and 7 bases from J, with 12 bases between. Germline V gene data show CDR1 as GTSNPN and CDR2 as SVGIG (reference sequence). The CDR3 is CAWSVTERGEKLFF. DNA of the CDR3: TGTGCCTGGAGTGTAACCGAGCGGGGTGAAAAACTGTTTTTT.

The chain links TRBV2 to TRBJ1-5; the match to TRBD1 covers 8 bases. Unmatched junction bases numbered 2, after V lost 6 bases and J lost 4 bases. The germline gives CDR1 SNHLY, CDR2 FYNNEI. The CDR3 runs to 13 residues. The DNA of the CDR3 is TGTGCCAGCAGCGGACAGGGAAATCAGCCCCAGCATTTT. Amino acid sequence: CASSGQGNQPQHF.

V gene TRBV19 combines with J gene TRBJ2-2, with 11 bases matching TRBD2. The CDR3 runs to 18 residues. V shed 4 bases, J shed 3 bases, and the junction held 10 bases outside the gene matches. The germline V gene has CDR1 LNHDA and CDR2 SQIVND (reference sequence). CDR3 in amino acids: CASSRISSGGIYTGELFF. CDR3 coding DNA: TGTGCCAGTAGTAGGATTTCTAGCGGGGGGATTTACACCGGGGAGCTGTTTTTT.

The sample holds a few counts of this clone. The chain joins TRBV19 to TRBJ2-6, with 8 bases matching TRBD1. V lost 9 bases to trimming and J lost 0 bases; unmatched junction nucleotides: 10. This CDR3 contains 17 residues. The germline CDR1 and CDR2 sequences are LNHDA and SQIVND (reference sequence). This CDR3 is CASRRTGIISGANVLTF. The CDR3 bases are TGTGCCAGCAGACGGACAGGGATCATCTCTGGGGCCAACGTCCTGACTTTC.

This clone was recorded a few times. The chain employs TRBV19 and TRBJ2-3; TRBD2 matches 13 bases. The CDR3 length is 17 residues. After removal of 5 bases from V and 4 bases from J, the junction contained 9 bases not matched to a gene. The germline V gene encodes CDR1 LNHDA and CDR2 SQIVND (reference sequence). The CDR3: CASSVGLAGASADTQYF. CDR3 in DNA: TGTGCCAGTAGTGTCGGACTAGCGGGGGCGTCGGCAGATACGCAGTATTTT.

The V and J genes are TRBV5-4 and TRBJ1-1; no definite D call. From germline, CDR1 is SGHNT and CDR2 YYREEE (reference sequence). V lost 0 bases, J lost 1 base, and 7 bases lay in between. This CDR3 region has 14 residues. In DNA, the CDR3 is TGTGCCAGCAGCTTGGTAGCCGGGAACACTGAAGCTTTCTTT. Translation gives CASSLVAGNTEAFF.

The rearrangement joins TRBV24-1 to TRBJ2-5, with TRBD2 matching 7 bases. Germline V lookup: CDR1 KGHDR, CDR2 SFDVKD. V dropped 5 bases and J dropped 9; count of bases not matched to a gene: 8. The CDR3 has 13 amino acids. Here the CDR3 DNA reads TGTGCCACCAGTGCGGGGACTACCTGGCCCCAGTACTTC. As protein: CATSAGTTWPQYF.

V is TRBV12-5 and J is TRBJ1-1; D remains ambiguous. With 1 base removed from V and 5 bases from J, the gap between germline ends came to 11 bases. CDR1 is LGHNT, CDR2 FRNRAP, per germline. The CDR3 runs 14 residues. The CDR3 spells CASGLAPVQTEAFF. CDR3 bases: TGTGCTAGTGGTTTGGCCCCCGTCCAGACTGAAGCTTTCTTT.

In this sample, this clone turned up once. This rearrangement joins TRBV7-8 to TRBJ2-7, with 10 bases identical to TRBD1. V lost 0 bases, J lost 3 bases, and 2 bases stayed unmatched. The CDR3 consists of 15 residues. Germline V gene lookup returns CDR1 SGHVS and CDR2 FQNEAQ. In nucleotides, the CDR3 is TGTGCCAGCAGCTTAGCGACAGGGGGCCACTACGAGCAGTACTTC. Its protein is CASSLATGGHYEQYF.

The CDR3 protein is CASTRARDILNYGYTF. The CDR3, as DNA: TGTGCCAGCACTAGGGCCAGGGACATCCTAAACTATGGCTACACCTTC. The chain recombines TRBV7-3 with TRBJ1-2, with a weak D call TRBD1 (6 bases). V lost 7 bases and J 2 bases, leaving 20 bases between the germline ends. Germline CDR1 is SGHTA and CDR2 is FQGTGA. CDR3 size: 16 residues.

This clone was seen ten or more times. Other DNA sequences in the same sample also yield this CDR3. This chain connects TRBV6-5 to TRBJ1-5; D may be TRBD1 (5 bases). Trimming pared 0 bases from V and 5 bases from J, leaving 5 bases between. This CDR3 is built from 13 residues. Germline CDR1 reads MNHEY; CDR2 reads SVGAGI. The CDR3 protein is CASSYSGDQPQHF. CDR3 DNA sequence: TGTGCCAGCAGTTACTCAGGGGATCAGCCCCAGCATTTT.

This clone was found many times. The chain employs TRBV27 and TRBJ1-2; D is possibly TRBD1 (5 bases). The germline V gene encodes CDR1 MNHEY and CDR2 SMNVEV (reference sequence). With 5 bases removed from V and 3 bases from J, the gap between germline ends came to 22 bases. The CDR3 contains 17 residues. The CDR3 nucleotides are TGTGCCAGCAGTAACCGAAGATCGGGGGGAGGGGACTATGGCTACACCTTC. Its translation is CASSNRRSGGGDYGYTF.

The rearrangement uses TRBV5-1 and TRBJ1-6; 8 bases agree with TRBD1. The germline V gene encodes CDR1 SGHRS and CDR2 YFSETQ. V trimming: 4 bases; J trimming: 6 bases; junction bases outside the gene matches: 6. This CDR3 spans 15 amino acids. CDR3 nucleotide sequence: TGCGCCAGCAGCAACGGACAGGGAGGTAATTCACCCCTCCACTTT. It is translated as CASSNGQGGNSPLHF.

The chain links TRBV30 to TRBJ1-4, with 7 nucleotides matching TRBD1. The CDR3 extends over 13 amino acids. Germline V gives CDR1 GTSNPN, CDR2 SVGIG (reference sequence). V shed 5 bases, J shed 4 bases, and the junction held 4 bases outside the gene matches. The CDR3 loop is CAWAQGFNEKLFF. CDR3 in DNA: TGTGCCTGGGCACAGGGGTTTAATGAAAAACTGTTTTTT.